These 24 T cell receptor beta chains came from one sample sequenced in a study of blood T cells in healthy people across ages. Together with a sample-barcoded 5' primer, a J-beta primer mix was included in a second PCR lasting 7 to 11 cycles. MiXCR, applied by TCRdb to the 5' RACE reads, yields one record per CDR3 protein. The profile covers over a million distinct CDR3 sequences, with around 39% appearing a single time and roughly 7.9% taken by the ten largest. Sequences were obtained from blood. These receptors were taken from a woman aged 18-29 years in good health.

This chain joins TRBV6-5 and TRBJ2-7; 7 bases line up with TRBD2. The V segment lost 3 bases and the J segment 2 bases; nucleotides outside the gene matches: 7. The CDR3 is made up of 15 amino acids. The germline gives CDR1 MNHEY, CDR2 SVGAGI. The CDR3 is CASSYAGVGAYEQYF. CDR3 coding DNA: TGTGCCAGCAGTTATGCGGGGGTAGGTGCCTACGAGCAGTACTTC.

The rearrangement links TRBV7-2 to TRBJ2-1, with D hard to call. Trimming left V 5 bases short and J 5 bases short, with 16 bases between. The CDR3 extends over 15 amino acids. From germline, CDR1 is SGHTA and CDR2 FQGNSA. CDR3 residues: CASSLEPYPNNEQFF. In DNA, the CDR3 is TGTGCCAGCAGCCTGGAGCCCTATCCTAACAATGAGCAGTTCTTC.

There are a few counts of this clonotype. The CDR3 DNA is TGTGCCAGCAGCCTTCAGAATTCCTACGAGCAGTACTTC. It translates to CASSLQNSYEQYF. The chain joins TRBV3-1 to TRBJ2-7; D call uncertain. The CDR3 consists of 13 residues. Trimming pared 4 bases from V and 1 base from J, leaving 8 bases between. Germline V gene lookup returns CDR1 LGHDT and CDR2 YNNKEL (reference sequence).

This clonotype was counted only a few times. The rearrangement uses TRBV6-5 and TRBJ2-1; 8 nucleotides align to TRBD2. The CDR3 is 16 amino acids. Trimming removed 6 bases from V and 5 bases from J; junction bases left unmatched: 12. Germline V CDR1 and CDR2: MNHEY, SVGAGI. This chain's CDR3 is CASRSEGAGDNNEQFF. The CDR3 region has the DNA TGTGCCAGCAGGTCTGAGGGAGCGGGGGATAACAATGAGCAGTTCTTC.

The DNA of the CDR3 is TGCAGTGCTAGAGTTTACCTCGACAGGGGGGGGTATGGCTACACCTTC. Protein: CSARVYLDRGGYGYTF. The chain recombines TRBV20-1 with TRBJ1-2, with 9 nucleotides matching TRBD1. J lost 5 bases, V lost 1 base, and 11 bases had no gene match. This CDR3 comprises 16 residues. Per the germline V gene, CDR1 is DFQATT and CDR2 is SNEGSKA (reference sequence).

This clonotype was seen a handful of times. The rearrangement joins TRBV29-1 to TRBJ2-5; 10 bases match TRBD1. The V and J ends lost 2 bases and 11 bases, in that order; junction bases with no gene match: 14. Germline V lookup: CDR1 SQVTM, CDR2 ANQGSEA. CDR3 length: 15 residues. CDR3 sequence: CSVEMRDRGFNEQYF. DNA for the CDR3: TGCAGCGTTGAAATGAGGGACAGGGGATTCAATGAGCAGTACTTC.

This clonotype has only a few counts. This chain connects TRBV7-2 to TRBJ2-1; TRBD2 is a possible D gene (6 bases). The CDR3 runs 16 residues. The germline gives CDR1 SGHTA, CDR2 FQGNSA. V lost 1 base, J lost 4 bases, and 14 bases lay in between. CDR3 amino acids: CASSLVGWDSYNEQFF. In nucleotides, the CDR3 is TGTGCCAGCAGCTTAGTGGGTTGGGACTCATACAATGAGCAGTTCTTC.

The chain recombines TRBV6-2 or TRBV6-3 with TRBJ1-1; 8 positions match TRBD1. The CDR3 totals 15 residues. The V and J ends lost 5 bases and 0 bases, in that order; junction bases with no gene match: 5. The germline gives CDR1 MNHEY, CDR2 SVGEGT. The CDR3 reads CASSPGGRLNTEAFF. The DNA for the CDR3 is TGTGCCAGCAGTCCAGGGGGCCGGTTGAACACTGAAGCTTTCTTT.

The J gene is TRBJ2-1, the V gene TRBV20-1; no reliable D call. Per the germline V gene, CDR1 is DFQATT and CDR2 is SNEGSKA (reference sequence). Between the trimmed V and J ends, which lost 3 bases and 7 bases, there was a span of 13 bases. CDR3 size: 13 residues. In DNA, the CDR3 is TGCAGTGCTAGGTTCCCTCCGAAGAATGAGCAGTTCTTC. It translates to CSARFPPKNEQFF.

In its sample, this clonotype was seen a few times. The rearrangement joins TRBV18 to TRBJ1-5, with D possibly being TRBD1 (5 bases). The germline gives CDR1 KGHSH, CDR2 LQKENI. Trimming cost V 8 bases and J 6 bases, with 14 bases left between them. The CDR3 contains 13 residues. CDR3 amino acids: CASRASGGQPQHF. The DNA for the CDR3 is TGTGCCAGCAGGGCCAGTGGGGGTCAGCCCCAGCATTTT. The full variable domain, rest sourced from reference TRBV18 and TRBJ1-5, is NAGVMQNPRHLVRRRGQEARLRCSPMKGHSHVYWYRQLPEEGLKFMVYLQKENIIDESGMPKERFSAEFPKEGPSILRIQQVVRGDSAAYFCASRASGGQPQHFGDGTRLSIL.

V usage is TRBV11-2 and J usage is TRBJ1-1, with D possibly being TRBD1 (5 bases). The V end lost 0 bases, the J end lost 10 bases, and 21 bases lay between the germline ends. This CDR3 contains 16 residues. The germline V gene encodes CDR1 SGHAT and CDR2 FQNNGV. CDR3 in DNA: TGTGCCAGCAGCTTAGATCCAAATGGGGCTCGGAGAAGAGCTTTCTTT. It translates to CASSLDPNGARRRAFF.

This clonotype was counted a few times. The chain uses TRBV27 and TRBJ2-7; no reliable D call. The CDR3 is 13 amino acids. Germline CDR1 and CDR2: MNHEY and SMNVEV (reference sequence). Trimming stripped 3 bases from V and 2 bases from J, with 8 bases between. DNA of the CDR3: TGTGCCAGCAGTTTTGCCCCGACCTACGAGCAGTACTTC. It encodes CASSFAPTYEQYF.

This clonotype occurred a few times. The V call is TRBV2, the J call TRBJ1-2, with D uncertain. Per the germline V gene, CDR1 is SNHLY and CDR2 is FYNNEI. V lost 7 bases, J lost 7 bases, and 10 bases lay in between. This CDR3 has 11 residues. CDR3 DNA: TGTGCCAGCAAGGAGGTCGGTGGCTACACCTTC. This encodes CASKEVGGYTF.

The table lists this clonotype with a few counts. The chain has TRBV20-1 and TRBJ2-5; D ambiguous. The CDR3 spans 14 residues. V lost 0 bases, J lost 11 bases, and 19 bases lay in between. From germline, CDR1 is DFQATT and CDR2 SNEGSKA (reference sequence). CDR3 nucleotide sequence: TGCAGTGCTAGAGATGGAACGGTTGACAATGAGCAGTACTTC. It translates to CSARDGTVDNEQYF.

The chain couples TRBV10-1 to TRBJ2-1; TRBD2 aligns across 13 bases. The CDR3 extends over 18 amino acids. Germline trimming cut 2 bases from V and 0 bases from J; bases unmatched to any gene: 4. Germline loops: CDR1 WNHNN, CDR2 SYGVQD (reference sequence). CDR3 residues: CASSEGLAGANSYNEQFF. Here the CDR3 DNA reads TGCGCCAGCAGTGAGGGACTAGCGGGGGCCAACTCCTACAATGAGCAGTTCTTC.

V gene TRBV12-3 or TRBV12-4 combines with J gene TRBJ2-5, with a tentative D call TRBD2 (6 bases). This CDR3 spans 12 amino acids. The germline V and J ends were trimmed by 3 bases and 11 bases, with 13 bases remaining between them. The CDR3 protein is CASSFGGNLQYF. The DNA for the CDR3 is TGTGCCAGCAGTTTTGGCGGGAACCTGCAGTACTTC.

At least ten counts were recorded for this clonotype. V gene TRBV7-2 combines with J gene TRBJ2-7; D is undetermined. The CDR3 has 13 amino acids. Deletions cut 1 base from V and 3 bases from J, with 7 bases between. Germline V gene data show CDR1 as SGHTA and CDR2 as FQGNSA. CDR3 residues: CASSLGDYYEQYF. The CDR3 region has the DNA TGTGCCAGCAGCTTAGGTGATTACTACGAGCAGTACTTC.

This clonotype has just a few counts. The rearrangement uses TRBV7-9 and TRBJ2-5; D is possibly TRBD2 (6 bases). The CDR3 totals 15 residues. The V gene's germline CDR1 is SEHNR and CDR2 FQNEAQ (reference sequence). Between the trimmed V and J ends, which lost 1 base and 1 base, there was a span of 10 bases. The CDR3, as DNA: TGTGCCAGCAGCTTAGAAGCCGGGGGCCAAGAGACCCAGTACTTC. It codes for CASSLEAGGQETQYF.

The V gene is TRBV27, the J gene TRBJ2-2, with 8 bases identical to TRBD2. The CDR3 totals 16 residues. In germline, CDR1 is MNHEY, CDR2 SMNVEV (reference sequence). Trimming cost V 5 bases and J 2 bases; bases outside gene matches: 7. CDR3 nucleotides: TGTGCCAGCAGTATCATGGCGGGAGGAAACACCGGGGAGCTGTTTTTT. This gives the protein CASSIMAGGNTGELFF.

This chain joins TRBV6-6 and TRBJ1-4; 9 bases are shared with TRBD1. Unmatched junction bases numbered 7, after V lost 8 bases and J lost 6 bases. The CDR3 extends over 14 amino acids. CDR1 and CDR2 from the germline V gene are MNHNY and SVGAGI (reference sequence). In DNA form, the CDR3 reads TGTGCCAGCGGACGGGACAGGGTGGATGAAAAACTGTTTTTT. It encodes CASGRDRVDEKLFF.

The gene calls are TRBV5-1 and TRBJ2-1; 11 nucleotides agree with TRBD2. The CDR3 totals 18 residues. Trimming at V came to 2 bases and at J to 4 bases, leaving 11 bases not matched to a gene. The germline gives CDR1 SGHRS, CDR2 YFSETQ. Here the CDR3 reads CASSLRLAGTYLYNEQFF. For the CDR3, the DNA is TGCGCCAGCAGCTTAAGACTAGCGGGAACTTACTTGTACAATGAGCAGTTCTTC.

J is TRBJ2-1 and V is TRBV29-1; 8 positions agree with TRBD2. Germline assignment: CDR1 SQVTM and CDR2 ANQGSEA. J was trimmed by 6 bases and V by 7 bases; bases with no gene match: 11. The CDR3 totals 14 residues. This CDR3 is CSAPGGVEGNEQFF. DNA for the CDR3: TGCAGCGCTCCGGGGGGGGTGGAGGGCAATGAGCAGTTCTTC.

At least ten counts were recorded for this clonotype. The rearrangement joins TRBV4-1 to TRBJ2-3; D ambiguous. Trimming removed 1 base from V and 0 bases from J, with 11 bases in between. The CDR3 is 16 amino acids. Germline CDR1 and CDR2: MGHRA and YSYEKL. The CDR3 DNA reads TGCGCCAGCAGCCAAGTAAATCTAATTAGCACAGATACGCAGTATTTT. Protein product: CASSQVNLISTDTQYF.

The V call is TRBV15, the J call TRBJ1-2; maybe TRBD1 (5 bases). CDR3 length equals 15 residues. The V gene's germline CDR1 is LNHNV and CDR2 YYDKDF (reference sequence). V was pared by 1 base and J by 3 bases, with 12 bases between. The DNA of the CDR3 is TGTGCCACCAGCAGAGCGTTAGGGACGGACTATGGCTACACCTTC. Translated, it gives CATSRALGTDYGYTF. Full variable domain (missing parts from reference TRBV15 and TRBJ1-2): DAMVIQNPRYQVTQFGKPVTLSCSQTLNHNVMYWYQQKSSQAPKLLFHYYDKDFNNEADTPDNFQSRRPNTSFCFLDIRSPGLGDTAMYLCATSRALGTDYGYTFGSGTRLTVV.